This paragraph covers one T cell receptor (beta chain) sequence. Its antigen is unknown. A junction boundary mismatches the germline segment, possibly from a read error. Through a sample-barcoded 5' primer and a J-beta primer mix, a second PCR was run for roughly 6 to 11 cycles. A single record per CDR3 protein comes from TCRdb applying MiXCR to the 5' RACE reads. Seen here are approximately 1.5 million distinct CDR3 sequences, roughly two fifths observed once, and the top ten hold about 4%. Individuals who donated were healthy Caucasians from Russia aged about 6 to 100. Every donor contributed about 10 milliliters of peripheral blood by blood draw. These data belong to a study of blood T cells in healthy people across ages. Regarding the study as a whole: Reliance upon unsorted PBMCs precluded definitive naive versus antigen-experienced comparison.

CDR1 and CDR2 from the germline V gene are MNHEY and SVGAGI. The CDR3 extends over 15 amino acids. The chain recombines TRBV6-5 with TRBJ2-1, with 9 positions matching TRBD2. TRBJ2-7 explains the end of the DNA better; the J call may be wrong. The sequence was obtained from a woman between 18 and 30 years old in good health. Source material: blood. CDR3 protein: CASSYLASGNYEQYF. CDR3 DNA: TGTGCCAGCAGCTACTTGGCTAGCGGGAATTACGAGCAGTACTTC.